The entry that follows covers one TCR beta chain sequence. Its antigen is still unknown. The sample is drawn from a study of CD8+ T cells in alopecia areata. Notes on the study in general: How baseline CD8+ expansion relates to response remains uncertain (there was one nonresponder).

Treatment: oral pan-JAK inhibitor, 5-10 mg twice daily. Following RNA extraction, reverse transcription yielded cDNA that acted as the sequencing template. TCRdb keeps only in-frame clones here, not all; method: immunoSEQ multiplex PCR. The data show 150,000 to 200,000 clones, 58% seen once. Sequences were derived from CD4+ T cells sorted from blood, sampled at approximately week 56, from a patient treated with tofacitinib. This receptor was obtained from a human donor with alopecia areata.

This CDR3 is CASSESGQETQYF. CDR3 nucleotide sequence: TGTGCCAGCAGCGAGTCGGGTCAGGAGACCCAGTACTTC. The chain is built from TRBV11-3 and TRBJ2-5; D is unclear. The germline V and J ends were trimmed by 5 bases and 5 bases, with 12 bases remaining between them. The germline V gene has CDR1 SGHNT and CDR2 YENEEA. The CDR3 spans 13 residues.